These 8 T cell receptor beta chains share one sample of origin, sequenced in a study of OX40 agonist ivuxolimab in advanced cancers. Sequencing used immunoSEQ multiplex PCR; TCRdb keeps in-frame clones, though not all of them. The table lists 39,000 or so clones, 75% to 90% of them singletons. The sequencing used CD4+ or CD8+ T cells sorted from blood, collected in a trial of the OX40 agonist ivuxolimab. These TCRs come from an adult with an advanced solid tumor such as melanoma, head and neck, liver or kidney cancer.

The chain combines TRBV30 with TRBJ2-1; the D is unclear. CDR3 length: 11 amino acids. Per germline, CDR1 GTSNPN and CDR2 SVGIG (reference sequence). Trimming stripped 7 bases from V and 4 bases from J, with 8 bases between. CDR3 nucleotide sequence: TGTGCCTCGGAGCTTTACAATGAGCAGTTCTTC. This sequence encodes CASELYNEQFF.

The chain has TRBV4-2 and TRBJ1-5; D is uncertain. Trimming pared 0 bases from V and 7 bases from J, leaving 4 bases between. Per germline, CDR1 LGHNA and CDR2 YNFKEQ. This CDR3 has 12 residues. DNA of the CDR3: TGTGCCAGCAGCCAAGACGGGCAGCCCCAGCATTTT. Translated: CASSQDGQPQHF.

This clone was detected once. J is TRBJ2-7 and V is TRBV27; D is ambiguous. CDR1 and CDR2 from the germline V gene are MNHEY and SMNVEV (reference sequence). V was clipped by 0 bases and J by 2 bases, with 8 bases between them. CDR3 length: 14 residues. The CDR3 DNA reads as TGTGCCAGCAGTTTATCCCCAGATACCTACGAGCAGTACTTC. This encodes CASSLSPDTYEQYF.

J is TRBJ1-4 and V is TRBV4-1, with D perhaps TRBD1 (5 bases). Germline V gene sequence: CDR1 MGHRA, CDR2 YSYEKL. The CDR3 consists of 16 residues. With 1 base removed from V and 0 bases from J, the gap between germline ends came to 9 bases. The CDR3 protein is CASSQVGPATNEKLFF. In DNA form, the CDR3 reads TGCGCCAGCAGCCAAGTGGGGCCTGCAACTAATGAAAAACTGTTTTTT.

The rearrangement links TRBV27 to TRBJ2-1; 10 nucleotides align to TRBD2. This CDR3 comprises 16 residues. V lost 3 bases and J lost 6; bases outside the gene matches: 8. The V gene's germline CDR1 is MNHEY and CDR2 SMNVEV (reference sequence). CDR3 sequence: CASSLSAGGFPNEQFF. The CDR3 nucleotides are TGTGCCAGCAGTTTGTCAGCGGGAGGGTTCCCCAATGAGCAGTTCTTC.

The chain recombines TRBV27 with TRBJ2-3, with TRBD2 matching over 8 bases. Germline loops: CDR1 MNHEY, CDR2 SMNVEV (reference sequence). This CDR3 comprises 15 residues. The junction had 8 bases not matched to a gene; V was cut back by 6 bases and J by 3 bases. The CDR3 DNA follows: TGTGCCAGCAGAGCCTCTAGCGGGCTGACAGATACGCAGTATTTT. The encoded protein is CASRASSGLTDTQYF.

This rearrangement joins TRBV5-1 to TRBJ2-1, with TRBD2 identical over 13 bases. Germline trimming cut 2 bases from V and 6 bases from J; bases unmatched to any gene: 2. Germline CDR1 SGHRS, CDR2 YFSETQ. The CDR3 length is 15 residues. As DNA, the CDR3 is TGCGCCAGCAGCTTCCGGACTAGCGGGGGCAATGAGCAGTTCTTC. This encodes CASSFRTSGGNEQFF.

The gene calls are TRBV6-1 and TRBJ1-2; no firm D call. Germline CDR1 and CDR2: MNHNS and SASEGT. V dropped 6 bases and J dropped 2 bases, with 16 bases sitting between them. The CDR3 has 15 residues. The CDR3 protein is CASSQVGGINYGYTF. CDR3 coding DNA: TGTGCCAGCAGCCAAGTGGGCGGAATAAACTATGGCTACACCTTC.